The entry below gives a single T cell receptor (beta chain) sequence along with its context. The antigen remains unidentified. The PCR employed 60 Vbeta primers together with 13 Jbeta primers. Sequencing used immunoSEQ multiplex PCR; TCRdb keeps in-frame clones, though not all of them. Among about 83,000 clones listed, 70% to 75% were seen once. The data were taken from a study of cytomegalovirus exposure and HLA in healthy donors. Looking at the study overall: There were about 85 million unique TCRs (from HLA-typed donors) in an early data release. Study-level results: A later examination showed that TCR association rates differed by HLA locus, with DRB1 most and HLA-C fewest. Productive rates of about 87% or about 30% were seen for most TCR beta V segments in an earlier analysis.

Trimming stripped 5 bases from V and 4 bases from J, with 8 bases between. The CDR3 consists of 13 residues. CDR1 and CDR2 from the germline V gene are LNHDA and SQIVND (reference sequence). The TCR sequence derives from a man between 60 and 70 years old in good health and CMV-seronegative. The rearrangement joins TRBV19 to TRBJ1-4; no clear D. The specimen sequenced was PBMCs. CDR3 in DNA: TGTGCCAGTAGTTCCAGAAGTAATGAAAAACTGTTTTTT. It encodes CASSSRSNEKLFF. Together with reference TRBV19 and TRBJ1-4, the CDR3 gives the full variable domain: DGGITQSPKYLFRKEGQNVTLSCEQNLNHDAMYWYRQDPGQGLRLIYYSQIVNDFQKGDIAEGYSVSREKKESFPLTVTSAQKNPTAFYLCASSSRSNEKLFFGSGTQLSVL.